Below are 15 T cell receptor beta chains sequenced from a single sample in a study of T cells after yellow fever vaccination. In TCRdb, the 5' RACE reads were re-called with MiXCR into one record per CDR3 protein. The sample lists about 63,000 distinct CDR3 sequences, less than 8.5% occurring once. Here the sequenced sample was CD8+ T cells sorted from PBMCs, taken 15 days after the yellow fever booster vaccination. The receptors stem from a man aged 30-40 years who received the YFV17D yellow fever vaccine.

This clonotype was observed many times. This rearrangement joins TRBV12-3 or TRBV12-4 to TRBJ2-1, with D uncertain. V was shortened by 3 bases and J by 9 bases, with 9 bases between the two germline ends. CDR3 length: 12 amino acids. The CDR3 loop reads CASSLPWGEQFF. As DNA, the CDR3 is TGTGCCAGCAGTTTGCCTTGGGGTGAGCAGTTCTTC.

The rearrangement uses TRBV13 and TRBJ2-3, with a tentative D call TRBD2 (6 bases). This CDR3 has 14 amino acids. Germline V gene sequence: CDR1 PRHDT, CDR2 FYEKMQ (reference sequence). With 7 bases removed from V and 6 bases from J, the gap between germline ends came to 17 bases. DNA of the CDR3: TGTGCCAGCAAGCCCGCAAGCGGGCCGGATACGCAGTATTTT. Its protein product is CASKPASGPDTQYF.

The chain joins TRBV12-3 or TRBV12-4 to TRBJ2-6, with D possibly matching TRBD1 (6 bases). This CDR3 has 14 residues. Trimming shortened V by 3 bases and J by 5 bases, and 8 bases separated the two germline ends. In nucleotides, the CDR3 is TGTGCCAGCAGTTTGCAGGGGAGGGCCAACGTCCTGACTTTC. Amino acids: CASSLQGRANVLTF.

The sample holds many counts of this clonotype. The chain links TRBV24-1 to TRBJ2-1, with 11 bases aligning to TRBD2. The CDR3 totals 17 residues. Germline CDR1 and CDR2: KGHDR and SFDVKD. The trim removed 2 bases at V and 4 bases at J, leaving 6 bases unmatched. CDR3 bases: TGTGCCACCAGTGATTCTAGCGGGAGGCTTCCTTACAATGAGCAGTTCTTC. Protein product: CATSDSSGRLPYNEQFF.

In its sample, this clonotype was seen many times. The V call is TRBV15, the J call TRBJ2-1, with a possible D match to TRBD2 (6 bases). V gave up 0 bases and J gave up 2 bases, with 14 bases separating them. Germline values: CDR1 LNHNV, CDR2 YYDKDF (reference sequence). The CDR3 consists of 17 residues. The CDR3 is CATSRESLRGAYNEQFF. As DNA, the CDR3 is TGTGCCACCAGCAGAGAATCCCTTCGCGGGGCCTACAATGAGCAGTTCTTC.

This clonotype was observed at least ten times. The chain has TRBV2 and TRBJ2-3; the D is unclear. Germline CDR1 and CDR2: SNHLY and FYNNEI. This CDR3 spans 15 amino acids. The V end was cut by 8 bases, the J end by 5 bases, with 20 bases between. The CDR3: CASQPSYLAIDTQYF. In DNA, the CDR3 is TGTGCCAGCCAGCCCTCGTACTTGGCCATAGATACGCAGTATTTT.

The V call is TRBV21-1, the J call TRBJ1-2; the D segment call TRBD1 is taken from the table without a DNA check. TRBV21-1 is a documented pseudogene. The CDR3 has 17 amino acids. DNA of the CDR3: TGTGCCAGCAGCAAAGGGGGAGACAGGGGGCGCGTCTATGGCTACACCTTC. Encoded protein: CASSKGGDRGRVYGYTF.

Ten or more counts support this clonotype. The rearrangement joins TRBV5-1 to TRBJ2-1; the match to TRBD1 covers 9 bases. CDR3 length: 14 residues. CDR1 SGHRS and CDR2 YFSETQ come from the germline V gene. The V gene end was trimmed by 3 bases and the J gene end by 8 bases; junction bases not matched to a gene: 6. The CDR3 here is CASSSPDRGDEQFF. Written as DNA, the CDR3 is TGCGCCAGCAGCTCTCCGGACAGGGGCGATGAGCAGTTCTTC.

This clonotype occurred many times. The chain has TRBV3-1 and TRBJ2-7; the D is unclear. The CDR3 is 19 amino acids. V was trimmed by 0 bases and J by 0 bases, leaving 21 bases between them. Per germline, CDR1 LGHDT and CDR2 YNNKEL (reference sequence). The CDR3 DNA follows: TGTGCCAGCAGCCAAGAAGCGATATCTATAACCTCCAGCTCCTACGAGCAGTACTTC. Amino acids: CASSQEAISITSSSYEQYF.

This clonotype was detected many times. The chain recombines TRBV19 with TRBJ2-7; 10 bases are shared with TRBD2. V gave up 3 bases and J gave up 4 bases; unmatched junction bases: 3. The CDR3 consists of 14 residues. Looked up from germline, CDR1 is LNHDA and CDR2 is SQIVND (reference sequence). The CDR3 coding sequence is TGTGCCAGTAGTATGCTAGCGGGAGTTTACGAGCAGTACTTC. Amino acids: CASSMLAGVYEQYF.

This rearrangement joins TRBV30 to TRBJ1-2, with D perhaps TRBD1 (5 bases). The CDR3 is 14 residues long. The germline CDR1 and CDR2 sequences are GTSNPN and SVGIG (reference sequence). Deletions cut 4 bases from V and 2 bases from J, with 14 bases between. The CDR3 here is CAWMARGRNYGYTF. CDR3 nucleotide sequence: TGTGCCTGGATGGCCCGGGGCAGGAACTATGGCTACACCTTC. Full variable domain (missing parts from reference TRBV30 and TRBJ1-2): SQTIHQWPATLVQPVGSPLSLECTVEGTSNPNLYWYRQAAGRGLQLLFYSVGIGQISSEVPQNLSASRPQDRQFILSSKKLLLSDSGFYLCAWMARGRNYGYTFGSGTRLTVV.

Many counts were recorded for this clonotype. The J gene is TRBJ2-7, the V gene TRBV20-1; 7 bases map to TRBD2. This CDR3 has 13 amino acids. CDR1 DFQATT and CDR2 SNEGSKA come from the germline V gene (reference sequence). Trimming at V came to 4 bases and at J to 3 bases, leaving 6 bases not matched to a gene. The CDR3 reads CSAISGDYYEQYF. CDR3 bases: TGCAGTGCTATAAGCGGGGATTACTACGAGCAGTACTTC.

This clonotype was seen repeatedly, ten times or more. The rearrangement joins TRBV28 to TRBJ2-5, with D uncertain. V was clipped by 11 bases and J by 3 bases, with 10 bases between them. CDR1 is MDHEN, CDR2 SYDVKM, per germline. CDR3 size: 11 residues. This chain's CDR3 is CASGEEETQYF. CDR3 nucleotide sequence: TGTGCCTCCGGTGAGGAAGAGACCCAGTACTTC.

This clonotype appeared many times. The gene calls are TRBV19 and TRBJ1-1, with D hard to call. The germline V and J ends were trimmed by 4 bases and 6 bases, with 9 bases remaining between them. CDR3 length equals 12 residues. CDR1 LNHDA and CDR2 SQIVND come from the germline V gene (reference sequence). The chain's CDR3 is CASSTWKAEAFF. CDR3 nucleotides: TGTGCCAGTAGTACTTGGAAGGCTGAAGCTTTCTTT.

V and J are TRBV18 and TRBJ1-1, with 8 bases lining up with TRBD1. Per germline, CDR1 KGHSH and CDR2 LQKENI. The V gene end was trimmed by 0 bases and the J gene end by 1 base; junction bases not matched to a gene: 1. CDR3 size: 15 residues. CDR3 coding DNA: TGTGCCAGCTCACCACCCGGGACAGGGAACACTGAAGCTTTCTTT. Residues: CASSPPGTGNTEAFF.